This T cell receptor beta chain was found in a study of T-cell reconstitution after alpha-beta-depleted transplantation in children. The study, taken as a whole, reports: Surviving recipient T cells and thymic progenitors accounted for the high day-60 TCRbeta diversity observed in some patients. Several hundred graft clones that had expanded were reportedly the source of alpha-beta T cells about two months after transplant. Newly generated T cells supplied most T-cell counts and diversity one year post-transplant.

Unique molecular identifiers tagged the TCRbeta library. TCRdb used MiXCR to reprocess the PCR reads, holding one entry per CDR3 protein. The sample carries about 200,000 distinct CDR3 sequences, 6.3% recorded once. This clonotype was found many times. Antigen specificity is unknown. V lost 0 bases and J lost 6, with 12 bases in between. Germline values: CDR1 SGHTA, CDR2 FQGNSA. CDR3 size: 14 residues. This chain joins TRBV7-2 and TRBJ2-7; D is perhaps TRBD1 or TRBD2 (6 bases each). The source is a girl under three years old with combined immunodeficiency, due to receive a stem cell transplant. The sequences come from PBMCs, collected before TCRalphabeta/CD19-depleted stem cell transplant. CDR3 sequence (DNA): TGTGCCAGCAGCTTAGCACAGGGACTGGGCGAGCAGTACTTC. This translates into CASSLAQGLGEQYF.